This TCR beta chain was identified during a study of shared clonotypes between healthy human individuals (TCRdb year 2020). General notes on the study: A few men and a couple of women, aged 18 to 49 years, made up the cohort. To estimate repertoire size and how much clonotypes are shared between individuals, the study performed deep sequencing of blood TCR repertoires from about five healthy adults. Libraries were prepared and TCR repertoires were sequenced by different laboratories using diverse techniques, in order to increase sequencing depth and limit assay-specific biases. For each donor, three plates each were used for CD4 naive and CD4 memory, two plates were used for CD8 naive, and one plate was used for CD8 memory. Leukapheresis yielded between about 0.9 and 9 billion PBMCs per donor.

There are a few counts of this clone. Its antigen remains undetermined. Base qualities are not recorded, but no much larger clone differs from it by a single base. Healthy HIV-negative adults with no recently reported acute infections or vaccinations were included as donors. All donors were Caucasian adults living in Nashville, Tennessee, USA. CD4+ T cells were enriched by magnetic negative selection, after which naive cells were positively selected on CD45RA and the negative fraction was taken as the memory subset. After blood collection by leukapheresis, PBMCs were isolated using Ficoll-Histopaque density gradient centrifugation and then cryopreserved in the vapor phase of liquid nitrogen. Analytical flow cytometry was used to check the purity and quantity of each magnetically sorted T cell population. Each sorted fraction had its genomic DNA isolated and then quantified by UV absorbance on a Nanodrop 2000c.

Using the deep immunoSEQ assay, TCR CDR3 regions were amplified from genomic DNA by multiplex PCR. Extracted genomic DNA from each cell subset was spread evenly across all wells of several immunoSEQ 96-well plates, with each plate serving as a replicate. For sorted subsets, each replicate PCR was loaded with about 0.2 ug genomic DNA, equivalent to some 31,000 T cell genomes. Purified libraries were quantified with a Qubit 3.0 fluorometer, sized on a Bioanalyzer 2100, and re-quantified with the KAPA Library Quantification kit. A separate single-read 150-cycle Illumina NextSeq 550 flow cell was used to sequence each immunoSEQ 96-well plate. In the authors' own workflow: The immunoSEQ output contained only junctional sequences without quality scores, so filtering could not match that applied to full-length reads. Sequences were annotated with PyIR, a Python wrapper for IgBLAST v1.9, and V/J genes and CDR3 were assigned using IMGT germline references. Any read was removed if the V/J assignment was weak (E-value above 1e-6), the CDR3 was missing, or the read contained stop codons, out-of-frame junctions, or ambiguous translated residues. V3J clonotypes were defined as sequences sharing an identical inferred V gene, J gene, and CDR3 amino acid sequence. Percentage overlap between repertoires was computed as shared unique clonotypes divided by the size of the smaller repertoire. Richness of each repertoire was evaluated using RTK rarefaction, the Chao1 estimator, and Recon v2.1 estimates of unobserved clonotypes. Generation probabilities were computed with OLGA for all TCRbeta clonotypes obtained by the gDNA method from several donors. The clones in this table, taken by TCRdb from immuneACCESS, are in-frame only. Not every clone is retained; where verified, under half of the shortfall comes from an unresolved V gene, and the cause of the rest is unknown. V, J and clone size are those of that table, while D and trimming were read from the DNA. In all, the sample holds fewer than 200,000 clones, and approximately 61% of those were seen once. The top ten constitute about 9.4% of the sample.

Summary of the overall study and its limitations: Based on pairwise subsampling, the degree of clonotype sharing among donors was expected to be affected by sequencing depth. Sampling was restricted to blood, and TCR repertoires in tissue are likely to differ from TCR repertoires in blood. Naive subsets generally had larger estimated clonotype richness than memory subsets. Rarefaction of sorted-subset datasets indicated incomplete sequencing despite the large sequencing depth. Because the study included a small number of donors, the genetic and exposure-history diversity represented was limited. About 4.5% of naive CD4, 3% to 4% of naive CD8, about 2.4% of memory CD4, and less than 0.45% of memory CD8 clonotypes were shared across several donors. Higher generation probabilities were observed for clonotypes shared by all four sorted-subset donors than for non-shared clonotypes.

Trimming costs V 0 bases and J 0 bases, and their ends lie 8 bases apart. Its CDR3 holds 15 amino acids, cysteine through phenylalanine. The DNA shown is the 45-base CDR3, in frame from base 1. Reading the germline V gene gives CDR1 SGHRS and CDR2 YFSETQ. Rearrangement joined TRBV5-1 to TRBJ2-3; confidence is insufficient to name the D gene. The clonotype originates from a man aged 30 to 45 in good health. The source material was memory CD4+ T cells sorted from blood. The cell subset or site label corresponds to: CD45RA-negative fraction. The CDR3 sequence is CASSLAKPSTDTQYF. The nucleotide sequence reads TGCGCCAGCAGCTTGGCCAAACCTAGCACAGATACGCAGTATTTT.